This is a list of T cell receptor beta chains from one sample in a study of blood T cell repertoires in COVID-19. Generated by immunoSEQ multiplex PCR, the TCRdb table keeps only in-frame clones and is missing some. This table holds approximately 230,000 clones, about 80% found once. Sequenced input: PBMCs or T cells enriched from blood (not recorded which). The receptors were sampled from a man aged 40-49 years who had recovered from COVID-19. CDR3s leave out the opening cysteine and the closing phenylalanine or tryptophan. The D gene is left open where the match is weak.

V	length	D	J	CDR3
TRBV2	14	TRBD1	TRBJ1-4	ASNTAGQGSDEKLF
TRBV4-3	14	TRBD2	TRBJ2-3	ASRPRGTSGTDTQY
TRBV25-1	13	TRBD2	TRBJ2-3	ASSEWEGSSDTQY
TRBV18	13	NA	TRBJ1-1	ASSPFTESNTEAF
TRBV14	12	NA	TRBJ1-2	ASSQVNPSYGYT
TRBV10-3	11	NA	TRBJ1-2	AIKAGQSYGYT
TRBV18	14	TRBD1	TRBJ1-4	ASSPANRGTNEKLF
TRBV27	13	TRBD2	TRBJ2-5	ASRRLAERQETQY
TRBV6-1	15	NA	TRBJ2-5	ASSEQAQGFPQETQY
TRBV5-4	14	TRBD2	TRBJ2-7	ASSVPGGLEGYEQY
TRBV30	12	NA	TRBJ1-5	AWSKGGGGQPQH
TRBV5-1	13	NA	TRBJ1-2	ASSLFGGPSGGYT
TRBV7-9	13	NA	TRBJ1-1	ASSLALTVNTEAF
TRBV7-9	13	TRBD2	TRBJ2-3	ASRPAGGPTDTQY
TRBV12-2	12	NA	TRBJ1-1	ASRPTGRGTEAF
TRBV9	12	NA	TRBJ1-6	ASSGSDGNSPLH